Below, 22 T cell receptor beta chains from the same sample are listed, as sequenced in a study of blood T cell repertoires in COVID-19 (TCRdb year 2020). Library preparation used the immunoSEQ multiplex PCR assay. TCRdb stores this immuneACCESS table with in-frame sequences only. Part of the clones is absent; in the studies checked, under half of the shortfall reflects unresolved V genes, and no reason is known for the rest. The sample records approximately 120,000 clones, 75% to 90% of which are singletons. Around 18% of the sample lies in the top ten. Sequenced material: peripheral blood. The receptors were sampled from a woman in her forties or fifties who had recovered from COVID-19.

In this sample, this clone turned up once. This sequence joins TRBV3-1 (or the pseudogene TRBV3-2) and TRBJ1-1, with D maybe TRBD1 (6 bases). With 3 bases removed from V and 7 bases from J, the gap between germline ends came to 9 bases. The CDR3 sequence is 12 residues long. The germline CDR1 and CDR2 sequences are LGHDT and YNNKEL (reference sequence). CDR3 protein: CASSHIRGEAFF. The CDR3 DNA reads as TGTGCCAGCAGCCACATCAGGGGTGAAGCTTTCTTT.

In nucleotides, the CDR3 is TGTGCCAGCGAGGGACTAGCCGAAACCTACAATGAGCAGTTCTTC. Translating it yields CASEGLAETYNEQFF. V is TRBV13 and J is TRBJ2-1, with 9 nucleotides matching TRBD2. J gave up 2 bases and V 8 bases, and 7 bases lay outside the gene matches. The CDR3 is made up of 15 amino acids. CDR1 and CDR2 (germline): PRHDT, FYEKMQ (reference sequence).

The rearrangement links TRBV6-4 to TRBJ2-1; 11 bases are shared with TRBD2. The CDR3 contains 15 residues. V lost 4 bases and J lost 8; bases outside the gene matches: 7. Germline lookup yields CDR1 MRHNA and CDR2 SNTAGT. DNA for the CDR3: TGTGCCAGCAGTGCGACTAGCGGGAAAGGTGATGAGCAGTTCTTC. Its translation: CASSATSGKGDEQFF.

The chain carries TRBV7-2 and TRBJ2-7; a weak D match, TRBD2 (6 bases). Germline-derived CDR1 and CDR2 are SGHTA and FQGNSA. Trimming cost V 4 bases and J 6 bases, with 16 bases left between them. CDR3 length: 14 residues. CDR3 in amino acids: CASSYQEGGLEQYF. The CDR3 DNA follows: TGTGCCAGCAGCTACCAGGAGGGAGGCCTCGAGCAGTACTTC.

This clone was counted a single time. This sequence joins TRBV7-2 and TRBJ1-3, with a weak D call TRBD1 (5 bases). CDR1 and CDR2 from the germline V gene are SGHTA and FQGNSA. V lost 6 bases and J 0 bases, leaving 9 bases between the germline ends. The CDR3 has 14 amino acids. CDR3 sequence (DNA): TGTGCCAGCAGTCCAGGGAACTCTGGAAACACCATATATTTT. Encoded protein: CASSPGNSGNTIYF. Using reference TRBV7-2 and TRBJ1-3 for the parts outside the CDR3, the full variable domain is GAGVSQSPSNKVTEKGKDVELRCDPISGHTALYWYRQSLGQGLEFLIYFQGNSAPDKSGLPSDRFSAERTGGSVSTLTIQRTQQEDSAVYLCASSPGNSGNTIYFGEGSWLTVV.

This chain's CDR3 is CASSGGTGYNEKLFF. The CDR3 DNA reads as TGTGCCAGCAGTGGCGGGACAGGGTATAATGAAAAACTGTTTTTT. The chain recombines TRBV2 with TRBJ1-4, with TRBD1 matching over 9 bases. Per germline, CDR1 SNHLY and CDR2 FYNNEI. V shed 4 bases, J shed 4 bases, and the junction held 4 bases outside the gene matches. The CDR3 has 15 residues.

The genes are TRBV6-5 and TRBJ2-1, with 8 bases aligning to TRBD1. The CDR3 totals 13 residues. J was trimmed by 9 bases and V by 2 bases; bases with no gene match: 3. Germline values: CDR1 MNHEY, CDR2 SVGAGI. CDR3 residues: CASSYLQGGEQFF. CDR3 in DNA: TGTGCCAGCAGTTACCTACAGGGGGGTGAGCAGTTCTTC.

The chain combines TRBV7-3 with TRBJ1-1, with a possible D match to TRBD1 (5 bases). In germline, CDR1 is SGHTA, CDR2 FQGTGA. Trimming left V 1 base short and J 2 bases short, with 11 bases between. This CDR3 spans 15 amino acids. The CDR3 DNA reads as TGTGCCAGCAGCTTAATGGCAGGGCAAAACACTGAAGCTTTCTTT. This codes for CASSLMAGQNTEAFF. Filled out from reference TRBV7-3 and TRBJ1-1, the complete variable domain reads GAGVSQTPSNKVTEKGKYVELRCDPISGHTALYWYRQSLGQGPEFLIYFQGTGAADDSGLPNDRFFAVRPEGSVSTLKIQRTERGDSAVYLCASSLMAGQNTEAFFGQGTRLTVV.

The V gene is TRBV18, the J gene TRBJ2-7, with 7 positions matching TRBD1. V shed 4 bases and J 3 bases; nucleotides not matched to a gene: 9. The germline gives CDR1 KGHSH, CDR2 LQKENI. The CDR3 totals 15 residues. CDR3 loop: CASSLNRGVGYEQYF. CDR3 DNA: TGTGCCAGCTCACTAAACAGGGGAGTAGGCTACGAGCAGTACTTC.

V and J are TRBV19 and TRBJ2-5; TRBD2 is a possible D gene (6 bases). The CDR3 is 14 residues long. Trimming removed 5 bases at V and 1 base at J, with 11 bases between. Germline loops: CDR1 LNHDA, CDR2 SQIVND (reference sequence). The CDR3: CASSGKGLQETQYF. CDR3 DNA sequence: TGTGCCAGTAGTGGAAAGGGACTCCAAGAGACCCAGTACTTC.

The chain recombines TRBV7-8 with TRBJ2-7; 10 nucleotides agree with TRBD2. Germline lookup yields CDR1 SGHVS and CDR2 FQNEAQ. V dropped 5 bases and J dropped 7; count of bases not matched to a gene: 14. This CDR3 region has 16 residues. CDR3 residues: CASSLTPTSGVGEQYF. DNA for the CDR3: TGTGCCAGCAGCCTCACCCCCACTAGCGGGGTGGGGGAGCAGTACTTC. Full variable domain (outside the CDR3, taken from reference TRBV7-8 and TRBJ2-7): GAGVSQSPRYKVAKRGQDVALRCDPISGHVSLFWYQQALGQGPEFLTYFQNEAQLDKSGLPSDRFFAERPEGSVSTLKIQRTQQEDSAVYLCASSLTPTSGVGEQYFGPGTRLTVT.

This clone has a single count. The chain combines TRBV7-3 with TRBJ2-1; D is perhaps TRBD2 (5 bases). CDR3 length: 13 residues. Between the trimmed V and J ends, which lost 1 base and 9 bases, there was a span of 10 bases. Germline V gene sequence: CDR1 SGHTA, CDR2 FQGTGA. CDR3 loop: CASSLIPRGEQFF. The DNA for the CDR3 is TGTGCCAGCAGCTTAATCCCTCGGGGTGAGCAGTTCTTC.

This clone appeared a single time. The chain combines TRBV6-6 with TRBJ2-2, with 11 positions matching TRBD2. The CDR3 loop spans 14 amino acids. Trimming removed 6 bases from V and 6 bases from J; junction bases left unmatched: 3. Germline CDR1 reads MNHNY; CDR2 reads SVGAGI (reference sequence). This CDR3 is CASRNSGGAGELFF. The DNA of the CDR3 is TGTGCCAGCAGAAATAGCGGGGGGGCCGGGGAGCTGTTTTTT.

The chain joins TRBV5-1 to TRBJ2-2, with TRBD2 matching over 9 bases. V lost 0 bases and J lost 6; bases outside the gene matches: 6. The CDR3 is made up of 16 amino acids. Per germline, CDR1 SGHRS and CDR2 YFSETQ. Here the CDR3 reads CASSLVAGANAGELFF. The CDR3 region has the DNA TGCGCCAGCAGCTTGGTAGCGGGAGCGAATGCCGGGGAGCTGTTTTTT. The full variable domain, in which reference TRBV5-1 and TRBJ2-2 provide the parts outside the CDR3, is KAGVTQTPRYLIKTRGQQVTLSCSPISGHRSVSWYQQTPGQGLQFLFEYFSETQRNKGNFPGRFSGRQFSNSRSEMNVSTLELGDSALYLCASSLVAGANAGELFFGEGSRLTVL.

The chain uses TRBV19 and TRBJ2-3; 10 bases agree with TRBD2. This CDR3 region has 14 residues. Germline V gives CDR1 LNHDA, CDR2 SQIVND (reference sequence). With V trimmed by 8 bases and J by 5 bases, 7 bases remained unmatched. As DNA, the CDR3 is TGTGCCAGTCAGGAGCGGGAGGGCCGAGATACGCAGTATTTT. Its protein product is CASQEREGRDTQYF. The full variable domain, in which reference TRBV19 and TRBJ2-3 provide the parts outside the CDR3, is DGGITQSPKYLFRKEGQNVTLSCEQNLNHDAMYWYRQDPGQGLRLIYYSQIVNDFQKGDIAEGYSVSREKKESFPLTVTSAQKNPTAFYLCASQEREGRDTQYFGPGTRLTVL.

The V gene is TRBV21-1, the J gene TRBJ2-3; TRBD2, the table's D call, was not compared with the DNA. TRBV21-1 is shown as a pseudogene. There are 19 residues in the CDR3. CDR3 in DNA: TGTGCCAGCAGCAAAGAACGTCGTCTAGCGGGAGGGTGTACAGATACGCAGTATTTT. Protein product: CASSKERRLAGGCTDTQYF.

This sequence joins TRBV28 and TRBJ1-1, with D possibly matching TRBD1 (6 bases). This CDR3 has 15 residues. The V gene's germline CDR1 is MDHEN and CDR2 SYDVKM. V shed 1 base and J shed 4 bases, with 13 bases lying between them. The CDR3 coding sequence is TGTGCCAGCAGTTTATCGGGGGGCTCCCCCACTGAAGCTTTCTTT. This translates into CASSLSGGSPTEAFF.

This chain links TRBV7-2 with TRBJ2-1; 11 bases are a match to TRBD2. The CDR3 runs to 16 residues. Germline V gene sequence: CDR1 SGHTA, CDR2 FQGNSA. V was clipped by 4 bases and J by 0 bases; unmatched bases: 2. The CDR3 protein is CASSSSGGSSYNEQFF. DNA for the CDR3: TGTGCCAGCAGCTCTAGCGGGGGGAGCTCCTACAATGAGCAGTTCTTC.

The chain recombines TRBV2 with TRBJ2-3; a weak D match, TRBD1 (6 bases). This CDR3 spans 15 amino acids. Deletions cut 6 bases from V and 4 bases from J, with 17 bases between. The V gene's germline CDR1 is SNHLY and CDR2 FYNNEI. CDR3 sequence: CASRESPRGADTQYF. CDR3 nucleotide sequence: TGTGCCAGCAGAGAATCCCCCAGGGGCGCAGATACGCAGTATTTT. The full variable domain, its missing parts supplied by reference TRBV2 and TRBJ2-3, is EPEVTQTPSHQVTQMGQEVILRCVPISNHLYFYWYRQILGQKVEFLVSFYNNEISEKSEIFDDQFSVERPDGSNFTLKIRSTKLEDSAMYFCASRESPRGADTQYFGPGTRLTVL.

The rearrangement links TRBV4-2 to TRBJ2-2, with TRBD2 as a possible D gene (7 bases). From germline, CDR1 is LGHNA and CDR2 YNFKEQ. V was cut by 6 bases and J by 7 bases, with 18 bases left in between. The CDR3 runs to 15 residues. Here the CDR3 reads CASSFGGRRDGELFF. The CDR3 coding sequence is TGTGCCAGCAGTTTCGGGGGGCGGCGGGACGGGGAGCTGTTTTTT.

For the CDR3, the DNA is TGTGCCAGCGCACGGAAAGGCGGGAGTACCAACACCGGGGAGCTGTTTTTT. Protein sequence: CASARKGGSTNTGELFF. The chain combines TRBV27 with TRBJ2-2, with TRBD2 matching over 7 bases. This CDR3 has 17 amino acids. Germline CDR1 is MNHEY and CDR2 is SMNVEV (reference sequence). V was clipped by 8 bases and J by 2 bases; unmatched bases: 14.

The rearrangement links TRBV5-4 to TRBJ1-5; a possible D gene is TRBD1 (6 bases). The V end lost 4 bases, the J end lost 4 bases, and 9 bases lay between the germline ends. This CDR3 has 13 amino acids. From germline, CDR1 is SGHNT and CDR2 YYREEE (reference sequence). For the CDR3, the DNA is TGTGCCAGCAGCCCAGGGGAGAATCAGCCCCAGCATTTT. Amino acids: CASSPGENQPQHF.